These 26 T cell receptor beta chains were sequenced from one sample in a study of vaccination effects on CD4 cells after COVID-19. These receptors' targets are unknown. Expansion of antigen-specific CD4+ T cells with viral peptide pools was carried out by the ViraFEST assay before sequencing. The culture ran for roughly 10 days before CD4+ T cells were isolated. Everyone in the study got two shots of either the BNT162b2 or mRNA-1273 vaccine. The data were produced by immunoSEQ multiplex PCR, yet TCRdb's version contains in-frame clones alone and is incomplete. The table lists roughly 70,000 clones, roughly 79% of them singletons, with roughly 0.94% in the top ten. Sample: CD4+ T cells from PBMCs cultured with HCoV-OC43 spike peptides, taken after COVID-19 vaccination. Described subset: HCoV-OC43 spike overlapping peptide pool stimulation. These receptors all stem from a human donor who received a COVID-19 vaccine.

On this clone itself: Different DNA sequences within this sample yield the same CDR3. The chain is built from TRBV5-8 and TRBJ2-3, with TRBD2 as a possible D gene (5 bases). Per germline, CDR1 SGHTS and CDR2 YDEGEE. Deletions cut 8 bases from V and 6 bases from J, with 7 bases between. This CDR3 contains 10 residues. This CDR3 reads CASPGDTQYF. For the CDR3, the DNA is TGTGCCAGTCCGGGGGATACGCAGTATTTT.

This clone occurred a few times. The rearrangement links TRBV14 to TRBJ1-1; TRBD1 matches at 7 bases. The CDR3 is 14 amino acids. Germline CDR1 SGHDN, CDR2 FVKESK. V lost 5 bases to trimming and J lost 1 base; unmatched junction nucleotides: 4. The CDR3 loop reads CASSTRQGNTEAFF. CDR3 bases: TGTGCCAGCAGCACTCGACAGGGGAACACTGAAGCTTTCTTT.

The chain links TRBV10-1 to TRBJ2-5; tentative D call: TRBD2 (6 bases). This CDR3 contains 16 residues. CDR1 and CDR2 (germline): WNHNN, SYGVQD (reference sequence). The ends were cut back, 0 bases at V and 2 bases at J, with 13 bases in the middle. The CDR3 reads CASSESIPGEQETQYF. The CDR3 region has the DNA TGCGCCAGCAGTGAGTCGATCCCGGGGGAACAAGAGACCCAGTACTTC.

This sequence joins TRBV4-2 and TRBJ1-2; 12 bases map to TRBD1. J gave up 3 bases and V 4 bases, and 3 bases lay outside the gene matches. The CDR3 spans 15 residues. The germline V gene has CDR1 LGHNA and CDR2 YNFKEQ. The DNA of the CDR3 is TGTGCCAGCAGCCCCGGGACAGGGGGCGACTATGGCTACACCTTC. This codes for CASSPGTGGDYGYTF.

V gene TRBV6-1 combines with J gene TRBJ2-7; D might be TRBD2 (6 bases). This CDR3 spans 12 amino acids. Germline lookup yields CDR1 MNHNS and CDR2 SASEGT. The germline V and J ends were trimmed by 2 bases and 7 bases, with 9 bases remaining between them. DNA of the CDR3: TGTGCCAGCAGTGAACAGGCGGGGGAGCAGTACGTC. It encodes CASSEQAGEQYV.

This sequence joins TRBV5-4 and TRBJ2-3; possible D gene TRBD1, 7 bases. The V gene lost 3 bases and the J gene lost 3 bases, with 17 bases spanning the gap. This CDR3 contains 16 residues. Germline CDR1 SGHNT, CDR2 YYREEE (reference sequence). For the CDR3, the DNA is TGTGCCAGCAGCTCCCACGGGGCAGGGGGGACAGATACGCAGTATTTT. This translates into CASSSHGAGGTDTQYF.

This chain links TRBV24-1 with TRBJ1-4; 9 bases match TRBD1. CDR3 size: 15 residues. From germline, CDR1 is KGHDR and CDR2 SFDVKD. Losses at the gene ends were 4 bases for V and 6 bases for J; bases not matched to a gene: 5. The chain's CDR3 is CATSERGQGYEKLFF. Here the CDR3 DNA reads TGTGCCACCAGTGAGCGGGGACAGGGTTATGAAAAACTGTTTTTT.

The rearrangement links TRBV5-8 to TRBJ2-1; D remains unclear. Germline V gene lookup returns CDR1 SGHTS and CDR2 YDEGEE. The CDR3 has 13 residues. Deletions cut 6 bases from V and 8 bases from J, with 15 bases between. Here the CDR3 reads CASNEWRMDEQFF. Here the CDR3 DNA reads TGTGCCAGCAACGAATGGCGGATGGATGAGCAGTTCTTC. The full variable domain, with the rest looked up from reference TRBV5-8 and TRBJ2-1, is EAGVTQSPTHLIKTRGQQATLRCSPISGHTSVYWYQQALGLGLQFLLWYDEGEERNRGNFPPRFSGRQFPNYSSELNVNALELEDSALYLCASNEWRMDEQFFGPGTRLTVL.

This clone was observed once. The chain joins TRBV30 to TRBJ2-7; TRBD1 might be the D (6 bases). V lost 2 bases, J lost 7 bases, and 9 bases lay in between. The CDR3 has 11 amino acids. Germline V gives CDR1 GTSNPN, CDR2 SVGIG (reference sequence). The chain's CDR3 is CAWSTGREQYV. CDR3 nucleotides: TGTGCCTGGAGTACAGGGCGGGAGCAGTACGTC.

The gene calls are TRBV30 and TRBJ1-1; D may be TRBD1 (5 bases). There are 13 residues in the CDR3. Germline CDR1 and CDR2: GTSNPN and SVGIG (reference sequence). Trimming pared 1 base from V and 5 bases from J, leaving 11 bases between. Here the CDR3 reads CAWSEAGGTEAFF. DNA of the CDR3: TGTGCCTGGAGTGAGGCCGGGGGGACTGAAGCTTTCTTT.

V usage is TRBV2 and J usage is TRBJ1-2, with no clear D. Germline CDR1 and CDR2: SNHLY and FYNNEI. The CDR3 has 14 residues. The V end lost 2 bases, the J end lost 4 bases, and 11 bases lay between the germline ends. Here the CDR3 DNA reads TGTGCCAGCAGTGAAATAGCGGGTTTCTATGGCTACACCTTC. This encodes CASSEIAGFYGYTF.

As regards this clone: This sample also contains other DNA sequences that code for the same CDR3. The chain carries TRBV5-1 and TRBJ1-1; no firm D call. The CDR3 is 14 residues long. Trimming took off 0 bases at V and 1 base at J, with 7 bases between the two ends. Germline V gene sequence: CDR1 SGHRS, CDR2 YFSETQ. The CDR3, as DNA: TGCGCCAGCAGCTTGGTTGCAGGGAACACTGAAGCTTTCTTT. It translates to CASSLVAGNTEAFF.

The V gene is TRBV30, the J gene TRBJ2-5; D might be TRBD1 (5 bases). The germline gives CDR1 GTSNPN, CDR2 SVGIG (reference sequence). V dropped 2 bases and J dropped 5 bases, with 9 bases sitting between them. The CDR3 length is 12 residues. The CDR3 region has the DNA TGTGCCTGGAGTAGGGGTTTTGAGACCCAGTACTTC. Translating gives CAWSRGFETQYF. Combining the CDR3 with reference TRBV30 and TRBJ2-5 gives the whole variable domain SQTIHQWPATLVQPVGSPLSLECTVEGTSNPNLYWYRQAAGRGLQLLFYSVGIGQISSEVPQNLSASRPQDRQFILSSKKLLLSDSGFYLCAWSRGFETQYFGPGTRLLVL.

V and J are TRBV7-9 and TRBJ1-3; D remains unclear. The CDR3 runs to 16 residues. Per the germline V gene, CDR1 is SEHNR and CDR2 is FQNEAQ (reference sequence). Trimming took 2 bases from V and 2 from J, leaving 13 bases between them. The CDR3 DNA follows: TGTGCCAGCAGCTTATGGGTAGGCGTAACTGGAAACACCATATATTTT. Its protein product is CASSLWVGVTGNTIYF.

About this clone itself: At one boundary the junction diverges from the germline segment, which might be a read error. The genes are TRBV2 and TRBJ2-3; possibly TRBD2 for D (8 bases). From germline, CDR1 is SNHLY and CDR2 FYNNEI. CDR3 length: 13 residues. The CDR3: CASIQRGTATQYF. In nucleotides, the CDR3 is TGTGCCAGCATCCAGCGGGGGACAGCTACGCAGTATTTT.

This clone was seen more than once but under ten times. A much larger clonotype is one base distant, so this may be a read error. The sample has other DNA sequences that encode this CDR3 too. This rearrangement joins TRBV9 to TRBJ1-2, with D uncertain. V was cut by 0 bases and J by 2 bases, with 8 bases left in between. This CDR3 region has 14 residues. Germline CDR1 SGDLS, CDR2 YYNGEE. The CDR3 reads CASSVEEGNYGYTF. The CDR3 region has the DNA TGTGCCAGCAGCGTAGAAGAGGGAAACTATGGCTACACCTTC.

The CDR3 protein is CASSVDRNYGYTF. CDR3 coding DNA: TGTGCCAGCAGCGTAGACAGGAACTATGGCTACACCTTC. The chain recombines TRBV9 with TRBJ1-2; TRBD1 might be the D (5 bases). This CDR3 has 13 residues. Per germline, CDR1 SGDLS and CDR2 YYNGEE. V was clipped by 0 bases and J by 2 bases, with 5 bases between them.

The genes are TRBV6-1 and TRBJ1-1; D is uncertain. The CDR3 is 14 amino acids. From germline, CDR1 is MNHNS and CDR2 SASEGT. V gave up 2 bases and J gave up 4 bases, with 11 bases separating them. This CDR3 is CASSELVWGTEAFF. DNA for the CDR3: TGTGCCAGCAGTGAATTGGTTTGGGGCACTGAAGCTTTCTTT.

The V and J genes are TRBV29-1 and TRBJ1-2; D remains unclear. CDR3 length equals 11 residues. Between the trimmed V and J ends, which lost 2 bases and 0 bases, there was a span of 1 base. CDR1 is SQVTM, CDR2 ANQGSEA, per germline. CDR3 coding DNA: TGCAGCGTTGAACCTAACTATGGCTACACCTTC. Translating it yields CSVEPNYGYTF.

V gene TRBV5-1 combines with J gene TRBJ1-1; 10 positions agree with TRBD1. This CDR3 spans 13 amino acids. V was clipped by 3 bases and J by 9 bases; unmatched bases: 5. Germline V gene lookup returns CDR1 SGHRS and CDR2 YFSETQ. CDR3 sequence: CASSSGTGDKAFF. The CDR3 nucleotides are TGCGCCAGCAGCTCCGGGACAGGGGATAAAGCTTTCTTT. Full variable domain (rest looked up from reference TRBV5-1 and TRBJ1-1): KAGVTQTPRYLIKTRGQQVTLSCSPISGHRSVSWYQQTPGQGLQFLFEYFSETQRNKGNFPGRFSGRQFSNSRSEMNVSTLELGDSALYLCASSSGTGDKAFFGQGTRLTVV.

CDR3 in amino acids: CASSQERAGGLGTDTQYF. The CDR3, as DNA: TGCGCCAGCAGCCAAGAACGAGCGGGGGGGCTCGGCACAGATACGCAGTATTTT. The chain recombines TRBV4-3 with TRBJ2-3; 10 bases are shared with TRBD2. Germline V gene sequence: CDR1 LGHNA, CDR2 YSLEER. The CDR3 runs to 18 residues. V lost 0 bases to trimming and J lost 1 base; unmatched junction nucleotides: 7.

The CDR3 sequence: CASSTILPDTQYF. CDR3 nucleotides: TGTGCCAGCAGCACCATCTTGCCAGATACGCAGTATTTT. The chain links TRBV28 to TRBJ2-3; D is undetermined. CDR1 MDHEN and CDR2 SYDVKM come from the germline V gene. V lost 6 bases and J lost 4, with 11 bases in between. The CDR3 runs 13 residues.

The chain has TRBV4-1 and TRBJ1-4, with D possibly being TRBD1 (5 bases). The germline V gene has CDR1 MGHRA and CDR2 YSYEKL. V was pared by 5 bases and J by 8 bases, with 15 bases between. CDR3 length equals 14 residues. Written as DNA, the CDR3 is TGCGCCAGCAGCGCTAAAGGGGCGGGAGAAAAACTGTTTTTT. The encoded protein is CASSAKGAGEKLFF.

This clone came up a few times. The chain employs TRBV7-9 and TRBJ2-5; 7 nucleotides agree with TRBD1. This CDR3 has 14 residues. Germline CDR1 is SEHNR and CDR2 is FQNEAQ (reference sequence). J lost 3 bases, V lost 7 bases, and 8 bases had no gene match. CDR3 in amino acids: CASTSQGQEETQYF. DNA for the CDR3: TGTGCCAGCACCTCACAGGGGCAGGAAGAGACCCAGTACTTC.

The V gene is TRBV20-1, the J gene TRBJ2-3; tentatively, D is TRBD2 (6 bases). The germline V and J ends were trimmed by 6 bases and 7 bases, with 11 bases remaining between them. The CDR3 extends over 11 amino acids. Germline values: CDR1 DFQATT, CDR2 SNEGSKA (reference sequence). In nucleotides, the CDR3 is TGCAGTGCCCATCGGGGGAATACGCAGTATTTT. The encoded protein is CSAHRGNTQYF.

For the CDR3, the DNA is TGTGCCAGCAGCTTCTACTGGGGGGAGCTGTTTTTT. As protein: CASSFYWGELFF. The V call is TRBV7-2, the J call TRBJ2-2; D is ambiguous. The CDR3 spans 12 residues. V was pared by 3 bases and J by 8 bases, with 7 bases between. Germline V gene data show CDR1 as SGHTA and CDR2 as FQGNSA.